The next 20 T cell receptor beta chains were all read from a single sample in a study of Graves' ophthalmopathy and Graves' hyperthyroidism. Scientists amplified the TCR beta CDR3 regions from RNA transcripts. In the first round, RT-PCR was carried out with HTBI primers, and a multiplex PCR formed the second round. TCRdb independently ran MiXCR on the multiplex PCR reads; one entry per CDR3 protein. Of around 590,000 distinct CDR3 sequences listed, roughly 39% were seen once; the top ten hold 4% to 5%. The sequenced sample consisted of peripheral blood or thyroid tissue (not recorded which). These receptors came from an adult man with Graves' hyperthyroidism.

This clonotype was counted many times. DNA for the CDR3: TGTGCCAGCAGCTCGGGGGGCTTGAGAAACACCATATATTTT. Translating gives CASSSGGLRNTIYF. The chain uses TRBV9 and TRBJ1-3; TRBD1 might be the D (6 bases). This CDR3 spans 14 amino acids. Germline V lookup: CDR1 SGDLS, CDR2 YYNGEE. Trimming removed 4 bases at V and 5 bases at J, with 13 bases between.

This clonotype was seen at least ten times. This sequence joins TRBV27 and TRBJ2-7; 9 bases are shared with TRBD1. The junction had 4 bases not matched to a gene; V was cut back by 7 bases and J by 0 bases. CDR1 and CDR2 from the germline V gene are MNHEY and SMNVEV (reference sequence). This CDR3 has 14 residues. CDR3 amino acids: CASKPQGASYEQYF. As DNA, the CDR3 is TGTGCCAGCAAACCACAGGGGGCCTCCTACGAGCAGTACTTC.

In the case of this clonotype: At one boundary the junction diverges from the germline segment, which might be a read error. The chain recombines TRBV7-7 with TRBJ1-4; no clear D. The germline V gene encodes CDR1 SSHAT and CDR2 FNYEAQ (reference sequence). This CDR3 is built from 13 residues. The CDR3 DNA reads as TGTGCTAGCAGCTTACAACTTGATGAAAAACTGTTTTTT. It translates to CASSLQLDEKLFF.

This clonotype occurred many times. In DNA, the CDR3 is TGTGCCAGCAGTTTAGAGGTCGGGACCCAGTACTTC. It codes for CASSLEVGTQYF. The chain employs TRBV12-3 or TRBV12-4 and TRBJ2-5; unclear D gene. Trimming shortened V by 1 base and J by 7 bases, and 7 bases separated the two germline ends. CDR3 length: 12 amino acids.

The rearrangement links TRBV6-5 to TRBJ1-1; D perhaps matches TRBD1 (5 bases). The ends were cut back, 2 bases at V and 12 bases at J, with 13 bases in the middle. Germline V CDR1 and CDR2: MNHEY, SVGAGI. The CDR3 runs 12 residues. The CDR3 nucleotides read TGTGCCAGCAGTTACGGGACGACGAAGACTTTCTTT. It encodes CASSYGTTKTFF.

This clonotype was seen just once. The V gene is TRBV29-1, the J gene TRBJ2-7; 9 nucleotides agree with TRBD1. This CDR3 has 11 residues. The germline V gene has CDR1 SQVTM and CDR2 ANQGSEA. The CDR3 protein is CTGTGYYEQYF. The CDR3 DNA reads TGCACCGGGACAGGGTACTACGAGCAGTACTTC.

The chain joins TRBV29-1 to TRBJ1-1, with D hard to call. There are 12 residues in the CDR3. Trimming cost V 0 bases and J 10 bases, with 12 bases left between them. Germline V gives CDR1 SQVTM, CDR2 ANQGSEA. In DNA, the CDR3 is TGCAGCGTTGAAGATATAGGGCAGAGAGCTTTCTTT. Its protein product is CSVEDIGQRAFF.

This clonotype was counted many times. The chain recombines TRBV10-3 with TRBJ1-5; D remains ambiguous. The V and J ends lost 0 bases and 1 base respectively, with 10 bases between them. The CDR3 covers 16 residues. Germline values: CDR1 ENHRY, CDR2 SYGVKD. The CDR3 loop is CAISESLGVSNQPQHF. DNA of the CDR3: TGTGCCATCAGTGAGTCTTTGGGTGTAAGCAATCAGCCCCAGCATTTT.

The CDR3 loop is CASSAWGPSGRFEEETQYF. The CDR3 coding sequence is TGTGCCAGCAGCGCCTGGGGGCCTAGCGGGAGATTCGAGGAAGAGACCCAGTACTTC. The rearrangement joins TRBV11-2 to TRBJ2-5; 10 nucleotides align to TRBD2. J lost 3 bases, V lost 5 bases, and 18 bases had no gene match. The CDR3 loop spans 19 amino acids. CDR1 is SGHAT, CDR2 FQNNGV, per germline.

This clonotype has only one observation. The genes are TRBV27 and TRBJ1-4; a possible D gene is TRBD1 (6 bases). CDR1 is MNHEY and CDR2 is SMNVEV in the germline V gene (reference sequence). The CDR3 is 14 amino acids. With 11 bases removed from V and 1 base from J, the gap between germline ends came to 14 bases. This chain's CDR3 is CAAGKQGTNEKLFF. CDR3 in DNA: TGTGCCGCAGGGAAACAGGGAACTAATGAAAAACTGTTTTTT.

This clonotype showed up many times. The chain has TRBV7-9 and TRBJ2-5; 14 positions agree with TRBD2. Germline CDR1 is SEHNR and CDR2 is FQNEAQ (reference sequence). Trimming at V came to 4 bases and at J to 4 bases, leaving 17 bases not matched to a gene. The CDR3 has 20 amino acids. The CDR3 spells CASSSKTGLAGGHPRETQYF. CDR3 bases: TGTGCCAGCAGCTCCAAAACAGGACTAGCGGGGGGCCACCCAAGAGAGACCCAGTACTTC.

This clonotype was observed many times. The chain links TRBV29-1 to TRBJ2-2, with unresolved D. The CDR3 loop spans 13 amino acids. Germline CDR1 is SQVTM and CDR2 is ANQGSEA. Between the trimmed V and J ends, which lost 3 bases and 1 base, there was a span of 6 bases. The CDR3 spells CSVDIGNTGELFF. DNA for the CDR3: TGCAGCGTTGACATAGGGAACACCGGGGAGCTGTTTTTT.

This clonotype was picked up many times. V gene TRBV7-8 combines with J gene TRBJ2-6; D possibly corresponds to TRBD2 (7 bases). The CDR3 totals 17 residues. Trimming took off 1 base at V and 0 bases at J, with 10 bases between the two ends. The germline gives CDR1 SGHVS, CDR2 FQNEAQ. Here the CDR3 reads CASSLGGGYSGANVLTF. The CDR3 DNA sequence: TGTGCCAGCAGCTTAGGCGGGGGCTACTCTGGGGCCAACGTCCTGACTTTC.

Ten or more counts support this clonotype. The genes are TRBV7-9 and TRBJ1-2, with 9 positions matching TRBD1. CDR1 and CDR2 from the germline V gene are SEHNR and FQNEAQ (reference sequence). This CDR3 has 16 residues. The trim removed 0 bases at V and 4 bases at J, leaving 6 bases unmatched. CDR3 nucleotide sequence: TGTGCCAGCAGCTTAGCGGGACAGGGTACTCTCTATGGCTACACCTTC. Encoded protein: CASSLAGQGTLYGYTF. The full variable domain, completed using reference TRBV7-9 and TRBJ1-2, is DTGVSQNPRHKITKRGQNVTFRCDPISEHNRLYWYRQTLGQGPEFLTYFQNEAQLEKSRLLSDRFSAERPKGSFSTLEIQRTEQGDSAMYLCASSLAGQGTLYGYTFGSGTRLTVV.

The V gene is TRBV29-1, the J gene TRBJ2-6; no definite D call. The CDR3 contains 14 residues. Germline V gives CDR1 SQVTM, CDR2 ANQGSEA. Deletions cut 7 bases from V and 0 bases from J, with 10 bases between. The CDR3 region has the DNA TGCAGCGCAAAATTGAGCTCTGGGGCCAACGTCCTGACTTTC. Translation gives CSAKLSSGANVLTF.

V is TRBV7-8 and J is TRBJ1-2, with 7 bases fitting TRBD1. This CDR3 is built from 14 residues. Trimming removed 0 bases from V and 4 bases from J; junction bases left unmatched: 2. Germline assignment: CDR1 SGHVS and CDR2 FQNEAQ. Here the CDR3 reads CASSLAGQSYGYTF. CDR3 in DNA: TGTGCCAGCAGCTTAGCGGGACAGTCCTATGGCTACACCTTC.

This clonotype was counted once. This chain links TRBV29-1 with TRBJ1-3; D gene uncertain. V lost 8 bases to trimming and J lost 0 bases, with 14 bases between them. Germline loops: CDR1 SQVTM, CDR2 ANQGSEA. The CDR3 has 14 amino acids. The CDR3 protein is CSLGPVSSGNTIYF. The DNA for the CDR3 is TGCAGCTTGGGTCCGGTGAGCTCTGGAAACACCATATATTTT.

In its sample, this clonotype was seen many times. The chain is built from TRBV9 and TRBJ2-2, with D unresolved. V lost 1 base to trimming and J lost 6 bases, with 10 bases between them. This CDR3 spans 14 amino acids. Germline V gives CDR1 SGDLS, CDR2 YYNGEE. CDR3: CASSVSPSPGELFF. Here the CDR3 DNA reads TGTGCCAGCAGCGTAAGTCCATCCCCCGGGGAGCTGTTTTTT.

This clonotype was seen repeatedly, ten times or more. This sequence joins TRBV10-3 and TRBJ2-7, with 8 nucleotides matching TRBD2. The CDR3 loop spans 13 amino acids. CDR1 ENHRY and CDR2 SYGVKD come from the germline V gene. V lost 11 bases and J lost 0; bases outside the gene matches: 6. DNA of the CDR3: TGTGCCGCGACTAGCGCGGACTCCTACGAGCAGTACTTC. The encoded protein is CAATSADSYEQYF.

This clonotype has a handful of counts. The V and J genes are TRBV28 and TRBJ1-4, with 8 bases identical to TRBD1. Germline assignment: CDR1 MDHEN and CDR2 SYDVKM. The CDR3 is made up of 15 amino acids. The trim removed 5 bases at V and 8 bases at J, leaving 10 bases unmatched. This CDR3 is CASSTQRRTGEKLFF. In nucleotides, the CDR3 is TGTGCCAGCAGTACCCAGCGTAGGACAGGGGAAAAACTGTTTTTT.